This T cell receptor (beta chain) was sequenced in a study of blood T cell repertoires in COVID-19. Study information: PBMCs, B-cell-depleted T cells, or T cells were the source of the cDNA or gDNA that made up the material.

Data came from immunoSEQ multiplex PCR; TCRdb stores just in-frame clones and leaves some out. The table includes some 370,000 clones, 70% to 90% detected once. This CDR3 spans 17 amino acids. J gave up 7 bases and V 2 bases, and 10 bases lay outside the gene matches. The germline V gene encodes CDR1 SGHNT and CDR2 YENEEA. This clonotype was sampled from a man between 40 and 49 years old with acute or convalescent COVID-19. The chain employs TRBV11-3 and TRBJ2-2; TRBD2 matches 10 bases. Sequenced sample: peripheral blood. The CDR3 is CASSLFTAGGPGGELFF. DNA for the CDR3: TGTGCCAGCAGCTTATTTACAGCGGGGGGGCCAGGCGGGGAGCTGTTTTTT.